A selection of T cell receptor beta chains follows, all from one sample in a study of cytomegalovirus exposure and HLA in healthy donors. Clones were read by immunoSEQ multiplex PCR, and TCRdb kept only the in-frame ones, dropping some. The profile covers fewer than 150,000 clones, with roughly 72% appearing a single time and 4.2% taken by the ten largest. Sequencing used PBMCs. The receptor source for this set is a woman between 35 and 50 years old in good health and CMV-seropositive. Each CDR3 is given with its conserved first and last residue. A D gene is named only where the DNA matches it firmly. Clone size is not always given. Where it is, it says once, few, many or a class for expanded clones.

V gene,clone size,J gene,D gene,CDR3 DNA,CDR3 protein
TRBV5-1,few,TRBJ2-3,NA,TGCGCCAGCAGCTTAGGCCTCCCTTTCGGGGGAGATACGCAGTATTTT,CASSLGLPFGGDTQYF
TRBV29-1,NA,TRBJ2-7,NA,TGCAGCGTTGCCAAGAGCTACGAGCAGTACTTC,CSVAKSYEQYF
TRBV7-2,NA,TRBJ2-7,NA,TGTGCCAGCAGCTTCCTCGGGACACAGTACGAGCAGTACTTC,CASSFLGTQYEQYF
TRBV18,NA,TRBJ1-1,NA,TGTGCCAGCTCACCGAGTGGAGGGAACACTGAAGCTTTCTTT,CASSPSGGNTEAFF
TRBV27,NA,TRBJ2-2,NA,TGTGCCAGCAGTCCCCGAGCCCTCGGGGAGCTGTTTTTT,CASSPRALGELFF
TRBV15,NA,TRBJ2-7,NA,TGTGCCACCAGCAGAGATGGGGAGGTCAGACAGGAGCAGTACTTC,CATSRDGEVRQEQYF
TRBV6-5,NA,TRBJ1-6,NA,TGTGCCAGCCAACGGACCGGGACACCCCTCCACTTT,CASQRTGTPLHF
TRBV5-1,NA,TRBJ2-3,TRBD2,TGCGCCAGCAACGGGGGGGAGGATTACACAGATACGCAGTATTTT,CASNGGEDYTDTQYF
TRBV29-1,NA,TRBJ2-2,TRBD1,TGCAGCGTTCTACAGGGGGCGTCCGGGGAGCTGTTTTTT,CSVLQGASGELFF
TRBV6-5,NA,TRBJ2-7,TRBD1,TGTGCCAGCAGGATATCCGGGACAGGGCGATACGAGCAGTACTTC,CASRISGTGRYEQYF
TRBV10-3,NA,TRBJ2-3,TRBD2,TGTGCCATCAGTGAGTCTAAGCGGGAGTTTACAGATACGCGGTATTTT,CAISESKREFTDTRYF
TRBV19,NA,TRBJ2-1,NA,TGTGCCAGTAGTATACCGGAGGTGGGTGAGCAGTTCTTC,CASSIPEVGEQFF
TRBV7-9,NA,TRBJ2-1,TRBD2,TGTTCCAGCAGCTTATGGTTATCGGGAGGGAGCAATGAGCAGTTCTTC,CSSSLWLSGGSNEQFF
TRBV6-1,NA,TRBJ1-3,TRBD1,TGTGCCAGCAGTACACCCCGGACAGGGAGTAACACCATATATTTT,CASSTPRTGSNTIYF
TRBV7-9,few,TRBJ1-4,TRBD1,TGTGCCAGCAGCCCTGGACAGGCTACTAATGAAAAACTGTTTTTT,CASSPGQATNEKLFF
TRBV7-6,NA,TRBJ2-1,TRBD1,TGTGCCAGCAGCTCCGCCCCCATCCCGGGACAGGGGAACAATGAGCAGTTCTTC,CASSSAPIPGQGNNEQFF
TRBV15,once,TRBJ2-7,NA,TGTGCCACCAGCAGAGGGTCCCTGAGCTCCTACGAGCAGTACTTC,CATSRGSLSSYEQYF
TRBV5-1,NA,TRBJ1-1,TRBD1,TGCGCCAGCAGCTTGGCGGGGACAGGATTGAACACTGAAGCTTTCTTT,CASSLAGTGLNTEAFF
TRBV28,NA,TRBJ2-7,NA,TGTGCCAGCTTTTCTGGGGCCTCCTACGAGCAGTACTTC,CASFSGASYEQYF
TRBV6-1,few,TRBJ2-6,NA,TGTGCCAGCAGTGAAGCAACAGGTGGGGCCAACGTCCTGACTTTC,CASSEATGGANVLTF
TRBV6-1,NA,TRBJ1-5,NA,TGTGCCAGCAGTGAAGCGGGGGCGGGTCAGCCCCAGCATTTT,CASSEAGAGQPQHF
TRBV9,NA,TRBJ2-1,NA,TGTGCCAGCAGCGTAGATGCAGGGATAGTCTACAATGAGCAGTTCTTC,CASSVDAGIVYNEQFF
TRBV30,NA,TRBJ1-5,TRBD1,TGTGCCTGGAGCACCGGGACAGGCCCTTGGCAGCCCCAGCATTTT,CAWSTGTGPWQPQHF
TRBV6-1,few,TRBJ2-3,TRBD2,TGTGCCAGCCCTTATAGCGGGGAGTCCACAGATACGCAGTATTTT,CASPYSGESTDTQYF
TRBV25-1,NA,TRBJ2-1,TRBD1,TGTGCCAGCAGTGAGTATGACCGGGACAGGGGGAATGAGCAGTTCTTC,CASSEYDRDRGNEQFF
TRBV6-1,NA,TRBJ2-7,NA,TGTGCCAGCAGTGAGGAATGGACACCGAGAGAGCAGTACTTC,CASSEEWTPREQYF
TRBV7-9,NA,TRBJ1-2,NA,TGTGCCAGCAGCTTAGTCGGGGTTGGTGGCTACACCTTC,CASSLVGVGGYTF
TRBV4-1,NA,TRBJ1-2,NA,TGCGCCAGCAGCCAAGCCCCGGGGGGCAGTGGCTACACCTTC,CASSQAPGGSGYTF
TRBV2,NA,TRBJ1-1,NA,TGTGCCAGCAGCCCGACAGTGAACACTGAAGCTTTCTTT,CASSPTVNTEAFF
TRBV9,NA,TRBJ1-2,TRBD1,TGTGCCAGCACCCGACAGGGGGCGGGCGGCTACACCTTC,CASTRQGAGGYTF
TRBV28,NA,TRBJ2-1,NA,TGTGCCAGCAGTTCGCAGAACTCCTACAATGAGCAGTTCTTC,CASSSQNSYNEQFF
TRBV5-8,NA,TRBJ2-3,NA,TGTGCCAGCAGCCTGGAGAGTGCCAGCACAGATACGCAGTATTTT,CASSLESASTDTQYF
TRBV5-1,NA,TRBJ1-3,NA,TGCGCCAGCAGCGCGGACAGTCTCTCTGGAAACACCATATATTTT,CASSADSLSGNTIYF
TRBV7-9,NA,TRBJ1-2,NA,TGTGCCAGCAGCCCGACAGGCTATGGCTACACCTTC,CASSPTGYGYTF
TRBV28,NA,TRBJ1-4,NA,TGTGCCAGCAGTTTACGGCAGGTCAATGAAAAACTGTTTTTT,CASSLRQVNEKLFF
TRBV5-5,NA,TRBJ2-6,TRBD1,TGTGCCAGCATCCCGGACAGGCGATTCTCTGGGGCCAACGTCCTGACTTTC,CASIPDRRFSGANVLTF
TRBV30,NA,TRBJ2-2,NA,TGTGCCTGGAGCCTCCGGAGGGGTACCGGGGAGCTGTTTTTT,CAWSLRRGTGELFF
TRBV18,NA,TRBJ2-2,TRBD1,TGTGCCAGCTCACCAGACAGGGGAACCGGGGAGCTGTTTTTT,CASSPDRGTGELFF
TRBV7-2,NA,TRBJ2-3,TRBD2,TGTGCCAGCAGCGGGGGACTAGCGAACACAGATACGCAGTATTTT,CASSGGLANTDTQYF
TRBV6-5,NA,TRBJ1-2,NA,TGTGCCAGCTCGCCCGGGGGGAACCGCTATGGCTACACCTTC,CASSPGGNRYGYTF
TRBV30,NA,TRBJ2-5,NA,TGTGCCTGGACGGGGGATCAAGAGACCCAGTACTTC,CAWTGDQETQYF
TRBV7-9,NA,TRBJ2-7,TRBD1,TGTGCCAGCAGCTTCGGACAGGGGATCTACGAGCAGTACTTC,CASSFGQGIYEQYF
TRBV5-6,NA,TRBJ1-4,NA,TGTGCCAGCAGCTTTCCAGGGTGGGGTGAAAAACTGTTTTTT,CASSFPGWGEKLFF
TRBV18,NA,TRBJ1-5,NA,TGTGCCAGCTCCTTCGACAGAGACTATCAGCCCCAGCATTTT,CASSFDRDYQPQHF